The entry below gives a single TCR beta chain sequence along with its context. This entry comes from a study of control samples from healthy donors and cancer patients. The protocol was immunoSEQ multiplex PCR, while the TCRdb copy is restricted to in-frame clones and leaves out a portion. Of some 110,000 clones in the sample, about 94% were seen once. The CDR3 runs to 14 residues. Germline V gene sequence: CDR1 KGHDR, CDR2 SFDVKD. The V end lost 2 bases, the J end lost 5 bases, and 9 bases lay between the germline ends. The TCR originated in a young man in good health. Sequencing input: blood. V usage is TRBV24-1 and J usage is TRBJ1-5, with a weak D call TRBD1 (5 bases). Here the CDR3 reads CATSDWGTYQPQHF. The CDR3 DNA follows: TGTGCCACCAGTGATTGGGGGACTTATCAGCCCCAGCATTTT.